One and the same sample provided the 15 T cell receptor beta chains below, sequenced in a study of shared clonotypes between healthy human individuals. The table came from immunoSEQ multiplex PCR; TCRdb's copy has only in-frame clones and leaves some out. Among 110,000 or so clones listed, about two thirds were seen once. The sequencing sample was made of memory CD8+ T cells sorted from blood. Subset given: CD45RO+ cells pooled with CCR7-negative TemRA cells. These receptors all stem from a woman aged 25 to 39 in good health.

This chain connects TRBV2 to TRBJ1-4; TRBD1 is a possible D gene (6 bases). Trimming cost V 9 bases and J 7 bases, with 21 bases left between them. CDR1 and CDR2 (germline): SNHLY, FYNNEI. This CDR3 region has 15 residues. CDR3 nucleotide sequence: TGTGCCAGTTCGAAAAACAGGGTATGGAGTGAAAAACTGTTTTTT. Its protein is CASSKNRVWSEKLFF.

The chain is built from TRBV11-1 and TRBJ2-7; D is undetermined. Germline V gives CDR1 SGHAT, CDR2 FQDESV (reference sequence). Trimming removed 1 base at V and 6 bases at J, with 7 bases between. The CDR3 contains 12 residues. The CDR3 coding sequence is TGTGCCAGCAGCTTAGGCCCGGGCGAGCAGTACTTC. Protein sequence: CASSLGPGEQYF.

V usage is TRBV13 and J usage is TRBJ2-7, with unresolved D. Germline V gene lookup returns CDR1 PRHDT and CDR2 FYEKMQ (reference sequence). The CDR3 totals 13 residues. Trimming removed 0 bases at V and 4 bases at J, with 7 bases between. For the CDR3, the DNA is TGTGCCAGCAGCTTAGGCCTGGGTTACGAGCAGTACTTC. Translating it yields CASSLGLGYEQYF.

The rearrangement links TRBV7-2 to TRBJ2-5; a weak D match, TRBD2 (5 bases). Matching the DNA end better, TRBJ2-7 makes the J call doubtful. This CDR3 is built from 13 residues. Germline V CDR1 and CDR2: SGHTA, FQGNSA. Here the CDR3 DNA reads TGTGCCAGCAGCGCCGACTACTCCTACGAGCAGTACTTC. Its translation is CASSADYSYEQYF.

This rearrangement joins TRBV5-4 to TRBJ2-1, with 15 nucleotides matching TRBD2. V shed 2 bases, J shed 9 bases, and the junction held 3 bases outside the gene matches. This CDR3 has 15 residues. Germline V gene lookup returns CDR1 SGHNT and CDR2 YYREEE (reference sequence). The CDR3 nucleotides read TGTGCCAGCAGCTTCAAGGGACTAGCGGGAGGTGAGCAGTTCTTC. Amino acids: CASSFKGLAGGEQFF.

The chain uses TRBV7-9 and TRBJ2-5; D gene uncertain. This CDR3 is built from 14 residues. Germline assignment: CDR1 SEHNR and CDR2 FQNEAQ (reference sequence). The V end was cut by 2 bases, the J end by 1 base, with 8 bases between. The CDR3 region is CASSLRVTQETQYF. In DNA form, the CDR3 reads TGTGCCAGCAGCTTACGGGTCACCCAAGAGACCCAGTACTTC.

This clone was picked up one time. The DNA of the CDR3 is TGTGCCAGCACGCCCCAGTTAACAGGGGGCTCTGGCAATCAGCCCCAGCATTTT. Its translation: CASTPQLTGGSGNQPQHF. The chain combines TRBV28 with TRBJ1-5, with 9 bases fitting TRBD1. V trimming: 7 bases; J trimming: 2 bases; junction bases outside the gene matches: 15. Germline V CDR1 and CDR2: MDHEN, SYDVKM. CDR3 size: 18 residues.

The V gene is TRBV7-9, the J gene TRBJ2-1, with 10 positions matching TRBD1. V gave up 6 bases and J gave up 3 bases; unmatched junction bases: 5. Germline V lookup: CDR1 SEHNR, CDR2 FQNEAQ (reference sequence). CDR3 size: 15 residues. The chain's CDR3 is CASRTGTGVYNEQFF. CDR3 sequence (DNA): TGTGCCAGCAGAACCGGGACAGGGGTCTACAATGAGCAGTTCTTC.

The gene calls are TRBV12-5 and TRBJ2-3; no reliable D call. Germline lookup yields CDR1 LGHNT and CDR2 FRNRAP. CDR3 size: 12 residues. The ends were cut back, 3 bases at V and 3 bases at J, with 4 bases in the middle. CDR3 region: CASGFGTDTQYF. The DNA of the CDR3 is TGTGCTAGTGGTTTTGGTACAGATACGCAGTATTTT.

This clone appeared a few times. CDR3 protein: CASSFGDYRGEQYF. The CDR3 DNA reads TGTGCCAGCAGCTTCGGGGACTATAGGGGCGAGCAGTACTTC. The gene calls are TRBV4-2 and TRBJ2-7, with 7 bases aligning to TRBD2. With V trimmed by 5 bases and J by 6 bases, 10 bases remained unmatched. CDR3 size: 14 residues. The germline gives CDR1 LGHNA, CDR2 YNFKEQ.

The chain joins TRBV4-2 to TRBJ2-7; 8 bases agree with TRBD2. V lost 3 bases and J lost 2; bases outside the gene matches: 9. In germline, CDR1 is LGHNA, CDR2 YNFKEQ. This CDR3 comprises 16 residues. This CDR3 is CASSHPGGAVAYEQYF. The CDR3 nucleotides are TGTGCCAGCAGCCACCCCGGGGGGGCGGTAGCCTACGAGCAGTACTTC.

The chain couples TRBV13 to TRBJ2-1; D is possibly TRBD2 (6 bases). The V gene's germline CDR1 is PRHDT and CDR2 FYEKMQ (reference sequence). The CDR3 is 16 residues long. V was pared by 0 bases and J by 4 bases, with 13 bases between. CDR3 amino acids: CASSLGSGAPYNEQFF. The CDR3 region has the DNA TGTGCCAGCAGCTTAGGGTCGGGAGCCCCTTACAATGAGCAGTTCTTC.

This clone came up a few times. The CDR3 loop is CASSLGDSGHYNEQFF. The CDR3, as DNA: TGTGCCAGCAGCTTAGGGGATAGCGGGCACTACAATGAGCAGTTCTTC. The chain links TRBV7-2 to TRBJ2-1; 7 nucleotides match TRBD2. The V and J ends lost 1 base and 3 bases, in that order; junction bases with no gene match: 6. The CDR3 sequence is 16 residues long. Germline values: CDR1 SGHTA, CDR2 FQGNSA.

There are a few counts of this clone. The rearrangement uses TRBV9 and TRBJ2-5; 14 bases map to TRBD2. The germline CDR1 and CDR2 sequences are SGDLS and YYNGEE. The CDR3 is 16 amino acids. V shed 3 bases, J shed 4 bases, and the junction held 5 bases outside the gene matches. The CDR3 reads CASSAGLAGGAETQYF. The CDR3 DNA is TGTGCCAGCAGCGCTGGACTAGCGGGAGGCGCAGAGACCCAGTACTTC. The full variable domain, in which reference TRBV9 and TRBJ2-5 provide the parts outside the CDR3, is DSGVTQTPKHLITATGQRVTLRCSPRSGDLSVYWYQQSLDQGLQFLIQYYNGEERAKGNILERFSAQQFPDLHSELNLSSLELGDSALYFCASSAGLAGGAETQYFGPGTRLLVL.

The J gene is TRBJ2-5, the V gene TRBV7-9, with TRBD2 matching 13 bases. The CDR3 spans 16 residues. V shed 7 bases and J 5 bases; nucleotides not matched to a gene: 10. The germline V gene has CDR1 SEHNR and CDR2 FQNEAQ (reference sequence). CDR3 region: CASNPTSGRARETQYF. The CDR3 DNA is TGTGCCAGCAACCCTACTAGCGGGAGGGCCCGGGAGACCCAGTACTTC.